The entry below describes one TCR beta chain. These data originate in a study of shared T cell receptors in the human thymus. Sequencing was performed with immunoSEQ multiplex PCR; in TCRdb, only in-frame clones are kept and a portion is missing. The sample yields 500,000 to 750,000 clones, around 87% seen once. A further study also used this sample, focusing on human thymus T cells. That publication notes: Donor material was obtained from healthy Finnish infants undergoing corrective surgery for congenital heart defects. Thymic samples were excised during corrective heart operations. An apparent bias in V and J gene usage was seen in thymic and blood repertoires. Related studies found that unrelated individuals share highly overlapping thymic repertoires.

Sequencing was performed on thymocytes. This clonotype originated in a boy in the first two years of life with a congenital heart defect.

The CDR3 bases are TGTGCCTTGTGGACAGGGGGCCACTACGAGCAGTACTTC. It codes for CALWTGGHYEQYF. The chain joins TRBV30 to TRBJ2-7, with 11 bases matching TRBD1. The germline gives CDR1 GTSNPN, CDR2 SVGIG (reference sequence). This CDR3 is 13 amino acids long. Unmatched junction bases numbered 5, after V lost 7 bases and J lost 3 bases.